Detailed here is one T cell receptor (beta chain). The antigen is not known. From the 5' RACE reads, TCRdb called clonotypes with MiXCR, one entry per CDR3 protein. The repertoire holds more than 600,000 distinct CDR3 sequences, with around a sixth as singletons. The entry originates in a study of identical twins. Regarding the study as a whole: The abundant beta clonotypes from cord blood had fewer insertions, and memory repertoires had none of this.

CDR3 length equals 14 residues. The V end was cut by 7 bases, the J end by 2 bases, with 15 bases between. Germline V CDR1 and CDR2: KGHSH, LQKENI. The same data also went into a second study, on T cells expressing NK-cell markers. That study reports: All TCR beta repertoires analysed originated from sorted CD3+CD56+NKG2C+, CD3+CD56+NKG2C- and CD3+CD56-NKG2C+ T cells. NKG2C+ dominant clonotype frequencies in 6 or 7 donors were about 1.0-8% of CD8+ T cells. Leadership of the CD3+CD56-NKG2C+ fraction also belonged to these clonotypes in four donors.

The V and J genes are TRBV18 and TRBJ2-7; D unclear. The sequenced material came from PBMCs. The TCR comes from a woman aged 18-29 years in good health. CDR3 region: CASLTTETAYEQYF. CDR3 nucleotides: TGTGCCAGCTTAACAACGGAAACAGCCTACGAGCAGTACTTC.